A single TCR beta chain is shown here with its context. Data came from immunoSEQ multiplex PCR; TCRdb stores just in-frame clones and leaves some out. This table has 200,000 to 250,000 clones, around 91% appearing once. The source of the sample is a study of blood T cell repertoires in COVID-19. Study context: T cells, B-cell-depleted T cells, or PBMCs provided the cDNA or gDNA that served as material.

V was shortened by 1 base and J by 2 bases, with 15 bases between the two germline ends. CDR3 size: 16 residues. Germline V gene lookup returns CDR1 MGHDK and CDR2 SYGVNS. V is TRBV25-1 and J is TRBJ2-7; no clear D. This TCR came from a man aged 25 to 40 who had been exposed to COVID-19. The sequenced sample consisted of PBMCs or T cells enriched from blood (not recorded which). CDR3 bases: TGTGCCAGCAGTGAATCTCCAGGAACAGTACCCTACGAGCAGTACTTC. It translates to CASSESPGTVPYEQYF.